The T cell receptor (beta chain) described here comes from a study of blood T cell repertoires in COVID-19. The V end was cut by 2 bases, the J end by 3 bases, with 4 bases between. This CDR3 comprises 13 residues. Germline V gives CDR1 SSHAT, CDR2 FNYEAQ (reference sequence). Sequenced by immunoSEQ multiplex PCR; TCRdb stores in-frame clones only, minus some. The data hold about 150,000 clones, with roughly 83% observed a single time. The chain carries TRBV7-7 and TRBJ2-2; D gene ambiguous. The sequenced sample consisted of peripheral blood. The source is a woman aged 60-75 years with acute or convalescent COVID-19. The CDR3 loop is CASSLLYTGELFF. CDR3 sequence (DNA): TGTGCCAGCAGCTTACTTTACACCGGGGAGCTGTTTTTT.